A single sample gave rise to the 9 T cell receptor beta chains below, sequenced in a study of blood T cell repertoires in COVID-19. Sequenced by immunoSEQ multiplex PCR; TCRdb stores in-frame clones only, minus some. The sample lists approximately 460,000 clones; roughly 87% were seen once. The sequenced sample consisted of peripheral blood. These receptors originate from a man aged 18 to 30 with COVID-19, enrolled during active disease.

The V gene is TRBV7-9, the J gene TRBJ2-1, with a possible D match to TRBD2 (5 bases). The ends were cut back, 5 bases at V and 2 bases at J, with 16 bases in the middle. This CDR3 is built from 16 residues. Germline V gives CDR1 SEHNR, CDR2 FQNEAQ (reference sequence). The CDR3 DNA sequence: TGTGCCAGCAGCAGCCTTGGAGGTCCCCCCTACAATGAGCAGTTCTTC. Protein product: CASSSLGGPPYNEQFF.

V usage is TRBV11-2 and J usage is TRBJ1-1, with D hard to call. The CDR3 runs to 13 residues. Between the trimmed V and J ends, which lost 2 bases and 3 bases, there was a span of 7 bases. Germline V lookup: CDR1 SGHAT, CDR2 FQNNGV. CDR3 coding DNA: TGTGCCAGCAGCTTAAACAGTCACACTGAAGCTTTCTTT. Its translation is CASSLNSHTEAFF.

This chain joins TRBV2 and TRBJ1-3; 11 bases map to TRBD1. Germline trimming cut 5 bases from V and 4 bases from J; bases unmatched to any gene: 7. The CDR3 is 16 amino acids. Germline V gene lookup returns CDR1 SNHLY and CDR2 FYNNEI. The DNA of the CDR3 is TGTGCCAGCAGTCTTGGACAGGGGGCAGGAGGAAACACCATATATTTT. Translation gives CASSLGQGAGGNTIYF. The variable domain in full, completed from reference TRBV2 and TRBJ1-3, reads EPEVTQTPSHQVTQMGQEVILRCVPISNHLYFYWYRQILGQKVEFLVSFYNNEISEKSEIFDDQFSVERPDGSNFTLKIRSTKLEDSAMYFCASSLGQGAGGNTIYFGEGSWLTVV.

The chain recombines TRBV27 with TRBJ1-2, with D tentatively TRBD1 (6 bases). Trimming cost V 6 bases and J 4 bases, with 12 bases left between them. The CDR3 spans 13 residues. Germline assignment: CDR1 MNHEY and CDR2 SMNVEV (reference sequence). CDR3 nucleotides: TGTGCCAGCAGCCCCGGACAGCCCTATGGCTACACCTTC. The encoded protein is CASSPGQPYGYTF.

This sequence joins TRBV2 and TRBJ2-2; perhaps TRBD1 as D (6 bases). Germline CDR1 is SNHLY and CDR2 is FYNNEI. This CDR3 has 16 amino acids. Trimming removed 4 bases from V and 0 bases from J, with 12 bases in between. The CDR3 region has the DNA TGTGCCAGCAGTGTTTGGGGACATGCGAACACCGGGGAGCTGTTTTTT. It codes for CASSVWGHANTGELFF.

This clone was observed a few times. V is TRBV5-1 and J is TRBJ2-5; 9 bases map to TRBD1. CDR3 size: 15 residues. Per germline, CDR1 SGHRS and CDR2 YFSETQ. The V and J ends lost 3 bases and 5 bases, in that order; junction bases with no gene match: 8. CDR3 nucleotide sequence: TGCGCCAGCAGCTCGACAGGGGGGATAGGGGAGACCCAGTACTTC. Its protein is CASSSTGGIGETQYF.

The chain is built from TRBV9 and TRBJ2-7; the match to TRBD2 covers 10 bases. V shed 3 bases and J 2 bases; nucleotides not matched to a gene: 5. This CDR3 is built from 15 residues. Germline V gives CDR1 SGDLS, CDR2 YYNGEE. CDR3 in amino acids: CASSASGGATYEQYF. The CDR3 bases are TGTGCCAGCAGCGCTAGCGGGGGTGCTACCTACGAGCAGTACTTC.

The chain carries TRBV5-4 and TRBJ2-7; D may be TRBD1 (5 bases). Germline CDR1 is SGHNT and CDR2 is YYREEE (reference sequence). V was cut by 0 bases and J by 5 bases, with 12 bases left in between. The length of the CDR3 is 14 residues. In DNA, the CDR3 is TGTGCCAGCAGCTTGGGGGGCCAGGCGGACGAGCAGTACTTC. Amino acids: CASSLGGQADEQYF.

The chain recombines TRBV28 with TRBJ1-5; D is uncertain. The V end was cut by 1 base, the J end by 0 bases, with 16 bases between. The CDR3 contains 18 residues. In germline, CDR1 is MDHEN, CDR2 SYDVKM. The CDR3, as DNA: TGTGCCAGCAGTTTATATTCACTGACCGGGAATAGCAATCAGCCCCAGCATTTT. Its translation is CASSLYSLTGNSNQPQHF.